One sample yielded the 13 T cell receptor beta chains listed below, sequenced in a study of blood T cell repertoires in COVID-19. This table comes from immunoSEQ multiplex PCR, and its TCRdb copy is limited to in-frame clones, with some not included. In the table there are about 260,000 clones, about nine tenths of which are singletons. The specimen was peripheral blood. The receptors originated from a woman between 40 and 55 years old who had recovered from COVID-19.

Only one count was recorded for this clone. This sequence joins TRBV10-2 and TRBJ1-1, with a weak D call TRBD1 (5 bases). CDR1 WSHSY and CDR2 SAAADI come from the germline V gene. Trimming left V 7 bases short and J 4 bases short, with 13 bases between. CDR3 size: 13 residues. The CDR3 sequence: CASTEVGPTEAFF. DNA for the CDR3: TGCGCCAGCACCGAAGTGGGGCCCACTGAAGCTTTCTTT.

This clone was seen a handful of times. The V call is TRBV6-5, the J call TRBJ1-1, with 10 bases aligning to TRBD1. V gave up 5 bases and J gave up 5 bases; unmatched junction bases: 5. CDR3 size: 14 residues. Per germline, CDR1 MNHEY and CDR2 SVGAGI. The CDR3 DNA is TGTGCCAGCAGTCTGACAGGGGGCGAGACTGAAGCTTTCTTT. Translated, it gives CASSLTGGETEAFF.

The chain links TRBV6-2 or TRBV6-3 to TRBJ1-1, with 7 bases lining up with TRBD1. Germline CDR1 is MNHEY and CDR2 is SVGEGT. This CDR3 has 16 amino acids. The trim removed 6 bases at V and 4 bases at J, leaving 14 bases unmatched. The CDR3 DNA reads TGTGCCAGCAGCCCTCAGGGGGGAACGAGGCTCACTGAAGCTTTCTTT. It translates to CASSPQGGTRLTEAFF.

CDR3 sequence reads: CASSSRESIALHF. The CDR3 DNA follows: TGTGCCAGCAGCTCGCGGGAGAGTATAGCCCTCCACTTT. The rearrangement joins TRBV3-1 (or the pseudogene TRBV3-2) to TRBJ1-6; the D is unclear. CDR3 length equals 13 residues. CDR1 is LGHDT, CDR2 YNNKEL, per germline (reference sequence). The V end lost 5 bases, the J end lost 14 bases, and 16 bases lay between the germline ends.

To note about this clone: This sample includes further DNA sequences coding for the same CDR3. The J gene is TRBJ1-1, the V gene TRBV7-8, with 8 bases aligning to TRBD1. The CDR3 spans 12 residues. Germline CDR1 is SGHVS and CDR2 is FQNEAQ. Trimming at V came to 5 bases and at J to 5 bases, leaving 1 base not matched to a gene. CDR3 sequence: CASSRQGTEAFF. As DNA, the CDR3 is TGTGCCAGCAGCCGACAGGGGACTGAAGCTTTCTTT.

CDR3 in amino acids: CASSLAGVTEAFF. CDR3 nucleotide sequence: TGTGCCAGCAGCTTGGCGGGGGTCACTGAAGCTTTCTTT. The chain couples TRBV5-4 to TRBJ1-1; D is perhaps TRBD1 (5 bases). The V gene lost 0 bases and the J gene lost 4 bases, with 7 bases spanning the gap. There are 13 residues in the CDR3. The germline CDR1 and CDR2 sequences are SGHNT and YYREEE (reference sequence).

V and J are TRBV9 and TRBJ2-5; 8 positions agree with TRBD2. The trim removed 5 bases at V and 5 bases at J, leaving 5 bases unmatched. Germline assignment: CDR1 SGDLS and CDR2 YYNGEE. CDR3 length: 13 residues. CDR3 sequence: CASRPPGGETQYF. In nucleotides, the CDR3 is TGTGCCAGCAGACCCCCGGGGGGGGAGACCCAGTACTTC.

The CDR3 DNA reads as TGCAGCGTTGAAGGTGAGGACAGGGGGTTCGAGCAGTACTTC. It translates to CSVEGEDRGFEQYF. The V gene is TRBV29-1, the J gene TRBJ2-7, with 10 bases aligning to TRBD1. In germline, CDR1 is SQVTM, CDR2 ANQGSEA. The CDR3 extends over 14 amino acids. V shed 1 base, J shed 6 bases, and the junction held 6 bases outside the gene matches.

The rearrangement links TRBV2 to TRBJ2-1; D remains ambiguous. Trimming removed 1 base at V and 4 bases at J, with 11 bases between. Germline V CDR1 and CDR2: SNHLY, FYNNEI. The CDR3 has 15 residues. CDR3 residues: CASSEGPPSYNEQFF. The CDR3 bases are TGTGCCAGCAGTGAAGGGCCACCTTCGTACAATGAGCAGTTCTTC.

V gene TRBV4-1 combines with J gene TRBJ1-6; D uncertain. Germline V gives CDR1 MGHRA, CDR2 YSYEKL. The CDR3 length is 15 residues. The germline V and J ends were trimmed by 3 bases and 4 bases, with 10 bases remaining between them. The DNA for the CDR3 is TGCGCCAGCAGCCACCTACCCGGTTATAATTCACCCCTCCACTTT. Its translation is CASSHLPGYNSPLHF.

This sequence joins TRBV2 and TRBJ1-6, with unresolved D. Germline lookup yields CDR1 SNHLY and CDR2 FYNNEI. The V and J ends lost 8 bases and 5 bases respectively, with 10 bases between them. The CDR3 length is 13 residues. The CDR3 loop reads CASLNPNNSPLHF. In DNA form, the CDR3 reads TGTGCCAGCCTAAATCCAAATAATTCACCCCTCCACTTT.

The rearrangement joins TRBV6-2 or TRBV6-3 to TRBJ2-2; D is possibly TRBD1 (6 bases). V lost 6 bases to trimming and J lost 1 base, with 12 bases between them. The CDR3 is 15 amino acids. The germline V gene encodes CDR1 MNHEY and CDR2 SVGEGT. The CDR3 region is CASSDRYLNTGELFF. CDR3 DNA sequence: TGTGCCAGCAGCGACAGGTATTTGAACACCGGGGAGCTGTTTTTT.

The chain combines TRBV11-2 with TRBJ2-2, with 13 bases matching TRBD2. Germline CDR1 SGHAT, CDR2 FQNNGV. The length of the CDR3 is 17 residues. V lost 3 bases and J lost 7; bases outside the gene matches: 8. The CDR3 reads CASSFPGLAGPGGELFF. For the CDR3, the DNA is TGTGCCAGCAGCTTTCCGGGACTAGCGGGACCCGGCGGGGAGCTGTTTTTT.